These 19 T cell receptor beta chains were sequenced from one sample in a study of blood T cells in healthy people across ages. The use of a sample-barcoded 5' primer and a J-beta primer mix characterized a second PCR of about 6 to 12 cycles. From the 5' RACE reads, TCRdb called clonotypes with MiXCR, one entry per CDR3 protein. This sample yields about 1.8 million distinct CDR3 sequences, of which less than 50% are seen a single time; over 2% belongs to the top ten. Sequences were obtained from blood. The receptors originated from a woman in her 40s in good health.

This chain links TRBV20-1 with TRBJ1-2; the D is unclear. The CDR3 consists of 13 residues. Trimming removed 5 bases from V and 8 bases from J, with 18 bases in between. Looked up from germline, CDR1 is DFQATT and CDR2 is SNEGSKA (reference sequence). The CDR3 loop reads CSAHTSFSRGYTF. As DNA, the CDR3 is TGCAGTGCTCATACATCCTTTTCTAGGGGCTACACCTTC.

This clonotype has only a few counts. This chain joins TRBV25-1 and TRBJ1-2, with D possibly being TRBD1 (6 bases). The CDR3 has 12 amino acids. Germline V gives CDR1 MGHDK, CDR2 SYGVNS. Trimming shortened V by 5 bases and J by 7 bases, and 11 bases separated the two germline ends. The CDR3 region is CASSQGKVGYTF. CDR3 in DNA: TGTGCCAGCAGTCAGGGGAAGGTTGGCTACACCTTC.

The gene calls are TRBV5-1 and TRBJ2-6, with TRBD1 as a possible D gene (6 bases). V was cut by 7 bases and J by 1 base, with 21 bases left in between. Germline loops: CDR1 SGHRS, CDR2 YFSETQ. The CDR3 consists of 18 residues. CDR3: CASAARQDIKSGANVLTF. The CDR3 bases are TGCGCCAGCGCAGCCCGACAGGACATTAAATCTGGGGCCAACGTCCTGACTTTC.

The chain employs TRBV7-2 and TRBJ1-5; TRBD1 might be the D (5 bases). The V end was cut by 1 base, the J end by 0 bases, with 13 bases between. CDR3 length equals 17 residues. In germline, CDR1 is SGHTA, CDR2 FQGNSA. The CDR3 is CASSLGGLTLSNQPQHF. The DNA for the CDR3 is TGTGCCAGCAGCTTAGGGGGCTTGACGCTTAGCAATCAGCCCCAGCATTTT.

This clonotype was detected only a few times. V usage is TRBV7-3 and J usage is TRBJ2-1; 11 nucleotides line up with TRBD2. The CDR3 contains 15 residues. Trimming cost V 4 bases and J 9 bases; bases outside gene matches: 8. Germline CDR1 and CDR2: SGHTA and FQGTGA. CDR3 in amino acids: CASSSIAGGPSEQFF. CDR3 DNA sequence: TGTGCCAGCAGCTCCATAGCGGGGGGGCCAAGTGAGCAGTTCTTC.

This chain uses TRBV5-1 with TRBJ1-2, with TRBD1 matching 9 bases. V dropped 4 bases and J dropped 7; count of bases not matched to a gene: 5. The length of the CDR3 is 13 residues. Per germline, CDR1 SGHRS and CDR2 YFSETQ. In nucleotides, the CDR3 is TGCGCCAGCAGCCGGGACAGGGTGCTTGGCTACACCTTC. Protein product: CASSRDRVLGYTF.

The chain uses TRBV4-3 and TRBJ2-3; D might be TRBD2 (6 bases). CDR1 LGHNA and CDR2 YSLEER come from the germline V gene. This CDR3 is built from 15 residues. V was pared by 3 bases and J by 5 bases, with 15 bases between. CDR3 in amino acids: CASSQGIGGGDTQYF. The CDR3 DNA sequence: TGCGCCAGCAGCCAGGGGATTGGGGGAGGAGATACGCAGTATTTT.

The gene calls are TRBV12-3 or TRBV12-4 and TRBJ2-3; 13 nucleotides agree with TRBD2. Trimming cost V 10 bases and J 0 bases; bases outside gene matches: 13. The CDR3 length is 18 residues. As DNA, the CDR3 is TGTGCCACCGACGGGTATGGGACTAGCGGGGAAAGCACAGATACGCAGTATTTT. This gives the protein CATDGYGTSGESTDTQYF.

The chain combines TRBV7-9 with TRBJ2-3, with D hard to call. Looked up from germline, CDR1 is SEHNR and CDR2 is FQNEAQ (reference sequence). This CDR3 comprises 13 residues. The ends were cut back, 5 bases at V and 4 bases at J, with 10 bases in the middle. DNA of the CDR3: TGTGCCAGCAGCCGGATGGGCCCAGATACGCAGTATTTT. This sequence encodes CASSRMGPDTQYF.

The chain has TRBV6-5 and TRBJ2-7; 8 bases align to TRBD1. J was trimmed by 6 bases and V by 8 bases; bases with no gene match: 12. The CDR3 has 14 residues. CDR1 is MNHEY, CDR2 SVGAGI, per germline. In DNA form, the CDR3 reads TGTGCCAGCCGTAAGACAGGGGCGGTCGGCGAGCAGTACTTC. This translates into CASRKTGAVGEQYF.

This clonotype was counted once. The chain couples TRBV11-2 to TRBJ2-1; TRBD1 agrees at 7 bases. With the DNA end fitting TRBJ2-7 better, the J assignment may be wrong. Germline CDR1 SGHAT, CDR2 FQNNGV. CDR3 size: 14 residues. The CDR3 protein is CASARGLSSYEQYF. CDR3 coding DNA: TGTGCCAGCGCAAGGGGGCTGAGTAGCTACGAGCAGTACTTC.

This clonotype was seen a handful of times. For the CDR3, the DNA is TGTGCCAGCAGCTCCCCCGAGAGGGGCACAGATACGCAGTATTTT. Amino acid sequence: CASSSPERGTDTQYF. The rearrangement uses TRBV7-2 and TRBJ2-3, with D perhaps matching TRBD2 (5 bases). Trimming pared 4 bases from V and 1 base from J, leaving 12 bases between. The CDR3 has 15 amino acids. The germline CDR1 and CDR2 sequences are SGHTA and FQGNSA.

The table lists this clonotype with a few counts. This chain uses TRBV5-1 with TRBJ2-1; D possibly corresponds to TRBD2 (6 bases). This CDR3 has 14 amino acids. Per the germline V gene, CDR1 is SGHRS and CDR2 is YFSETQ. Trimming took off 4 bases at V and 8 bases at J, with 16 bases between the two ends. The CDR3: CASSGGAAGDEQFF. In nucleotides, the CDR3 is TGCGCCAGCAGCGGCGGGGCTGCGGGCGATGAGCAGTTCTTC.

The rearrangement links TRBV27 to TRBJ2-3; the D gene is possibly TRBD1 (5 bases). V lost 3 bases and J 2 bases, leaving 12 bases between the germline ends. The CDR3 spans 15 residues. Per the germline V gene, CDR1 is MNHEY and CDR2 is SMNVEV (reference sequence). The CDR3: CASSFYRRNTDTQYF. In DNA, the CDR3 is TGTGCCAGCAGTTTTTACAGGAGAAACACAGATACGCAGTATTTT.

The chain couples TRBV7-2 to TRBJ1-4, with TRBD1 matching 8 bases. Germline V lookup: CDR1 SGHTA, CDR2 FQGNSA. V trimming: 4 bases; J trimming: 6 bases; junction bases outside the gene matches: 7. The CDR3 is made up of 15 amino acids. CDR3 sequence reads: CASSSQGAGDEKLFF. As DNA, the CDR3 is TGTGCCAGCAGCTCCCAGGGGGCTGGCGATGAAAAACTGTTTTTT. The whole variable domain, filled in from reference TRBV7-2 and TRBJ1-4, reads GAGVSQSPSNKVTEKGKDVELRCDPISGHTALYWYRQSLGQGLEFLIYFQGNSAPDKSGLPSDRFSAERTGGSVSTLTIQRTQQEDSAVYLCASSSQGAGDEKLFFGSGTQLSVL.

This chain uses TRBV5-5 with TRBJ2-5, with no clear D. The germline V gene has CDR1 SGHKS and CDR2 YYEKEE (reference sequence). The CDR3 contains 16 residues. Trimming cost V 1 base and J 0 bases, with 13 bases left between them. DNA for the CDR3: TGTGCCAGCAGCTTGTCATTACGGCTACACCAAGAGACCCAGTACTTC. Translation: CASSLSLRLHQETQYF.

CDR3: CNPDKSSMDYEQYF. The DNA for the CDR3 is TGCAACCCAGACAAATCAAGTATGGATTACGAGCAGTACTTC. This chain joins TRBV20-1 and TRBJ2-7; no firm D call. Germline CDR1 and CDR2: DFQATT and SNEGSKA (reference sequence). The CDR3 is 14 amino acids.

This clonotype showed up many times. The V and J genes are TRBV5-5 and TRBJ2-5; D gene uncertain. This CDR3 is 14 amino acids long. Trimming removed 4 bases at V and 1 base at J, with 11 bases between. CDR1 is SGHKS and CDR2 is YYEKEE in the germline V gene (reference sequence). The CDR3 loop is CASSPTKRQETQYF. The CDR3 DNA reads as TGTGCCAGCAGCCCGACGAAACGCCAAGAGACCCAGTACTTC.

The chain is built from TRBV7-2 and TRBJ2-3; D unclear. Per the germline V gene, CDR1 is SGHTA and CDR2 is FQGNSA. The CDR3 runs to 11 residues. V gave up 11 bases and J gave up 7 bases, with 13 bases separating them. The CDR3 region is CAGTILYTQYF. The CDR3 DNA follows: TGTGCCGGCACCATTCTGTATACGCAGTATTTT.